This is a list of T cell receptor beta chains from one sample in a study of T cell repertoires in cytomegalovirus infection. TCRdb re-derived calls from the reads in MiXCR, one entry per CDR3 protein. This table holds 800,000 to 950,000 distinct CDR3 sequences, 30% to 35% found once. Their cognate antigens are unknown. The source material was cultured CD8+ T cells from PBMCs, sampled from culture after CMV antigen stimulation. The receptors derive from a human donor in good health (CMV status not recorded). Some clones in this sample may be carry-over from other donors' samples. Both conserved end residues are part of each CDR3. The D gene is left open where the match is weak. The size entry is marked missing in some rows and otherwise reads once, few, many or a size class.

V gene: TRBV12-3/TRBV12-4
clone size: many
J gene: TRBJ2-7
D gene: -
CDR3 DNA: TGTGCCAGCAGTTTGGGCAACTACGAGCAGTACTTC
CDR3 protein: CASSLGNYEQYF

V gene: TRBV27
clone size: -
J gene: TRBJ2-7
D gene: TRBD1
CDR3 DNA: TGTGCCAGCAGTTTTGAGACAGGGGGCAACGAGCAGTACTTC
CDR3 protein: CASSFETGGNEQYF

V gene: TRBV5-4
clone size: few
J gene: TRBJ2-7
D gene: -
CDR3 DNA: TGTGCCAGCAGCTTGGAGGACAAAACCTACGAGCAGTACTTC
CDR3 protein: CASSLEDKTYEQYF

V gene: TRBV19
clone size: few
J gene: TRBJ2-4
D gene: -
CDR3 DNA: TGTGCCAGTAGTACTGGGCCTTGGAACATTCAGTACTTC
CDR3 protein: CASSTGPWNIQYF

V gene: TRBV19
clone size: -
J gene: TRBJ2-1
D gene: TRBD2
CDR3 DNA: TGTGCCAGCGCGGTAGCGGGGGTCTTCAATGAGCAGTTCTTC
CDR3 protein: CASAVAGVFNEQFF

V gene: TRBV29-1
clone size: -
J gene: TRBJ1-4
D gene: TRBD1
CDR3 DNA: TGCAGCGTTGTGACAGGGGAAGACGAAAAACTGTTTTTT
CDR3 protein: CSVVTGEDEKLFF

V gene: TRBV5-1
clone size: -
J gene: TRBJ2-1
D gene: TRBD1
CDR3 DNA: TGCGCCTCAAGACAGGGGGACAGAGGTTCCTACAATGAGCAGTTCTTC
CDR3 protein: CASRQGDRGSYNEQFF

V gene: TRBV7-9
clone size: few
J gene: TRBJ2-2
D gene: TRBD1
CDR3 DNA: TGTGCCAGCAGCCCTGACAGGGGCCCTCGGACCGGGGAGCTGTTTTTT
CDR3 protein: CASSPDRGPRTGELFF

V gene: TRBV5-4
clone size: -
J gene: TRBJ2-3
D gene: -
CDR3 DNA: TGTGCCAGCAGCTTGGAAGGCCTCCAAAGCACAGATACGCAGTATTTT
CDR3 protein: CASSLEGLQSTDTQYF

V gene: TRBV5-5
clone size: -
J gene: TRBJ1-1
D gene: -
CDR3 DNA: TGTGCCAGCAGCTTGGAGGGTGGGCGCGGATTGAGGACTGAAGCTTTCTTT
CDR3 protein: CASSLEGGRGLRTEAFF

V gene: TRBV29-1
clone size: -
J gene: TRBJ1-1
D gene: -
CDR3 DNA: TGCAGCGTTGTTGGGCAGAACACTGAAGCTTTCTTT
CDR3 protein: CSVVGQNTEAFF

V gene: TRBV7-9
clone size: few
J gene: TRBJ1-4
D gene: -
CDR3 DNA: TGTGCCAGCAGCTTAAGGGGGTTCGGAGAAAAACTGTTTTTT
CDR3 protein: CASSLRGFGEKLFF

V gene: TRBV10-3
clone size: few
J gene: TRBJ2-7
D gene: TRBD2
CDR3 DNA: TGTGCCATCTCTAGCGGGGGGCCCTACGAGCAGTACTTC
CDR3 protein: CAISSGGPYEQYF

V gene: TRBV27
clone size: few
J gene: TRBJ1-2
D gene: -
CDR3 DNA: TGTGCCAGCAGTCGGGGGGAGGGCTACACCTTC
CDR3 protein: CASSRGEGYTF

V gene: TRBV7-6
clone size: many
J gene: TRBJ2-1
D gene: -
CDR3 DNA: TGTGCCAGCAGCTTAGTAGGGGGGCCCGACTACAATGAGCAGTTCTTC
CDR3 protein: CASSLVGGPDYNEQFF

V gene: TRBV28
clone size: few
J gene: TRBJ2-5
D gene: TRBD2
CDR3 DNA: TGTGCCAGCAGCAAACTTAACATAGCGGGGGCGGGGGGAGAGACCCAGTACTTC
CDR3 protein: CASSKLNIAGAGGETQYF

V gene: TRBV5-8
clone size: -
J gene: TRBJ2-5
D gene: TRBD1
CDR3 DNA: TGTGCCAGCAGCAAACGGGACAGACTCCAAGAGACCCAGTACTTC
CDR3 protein: CASSKRDRLQETQYF

V gene: TRBV10-3
clone size: few
J gene: TRBJ2-1
D gene: TRBD2
CDR3 DNA: TGTGCCATCAGTGGGGGTGGCGGGGGCTCCTACAATGAGCAGTTCTTC
CDR3 protein: CAISGGGGGSYNEQFF

V gene: TRBV7-9
clone size: few
J gene: TRBJ1-2
D gene: -
CDR3 DNA: TGTGCCAGCAGCGCAAGTCGTTCTTATGGCTACACCTTC
CDR3 protein: CASSASRSYGYTF

V gene: TRBV4-1
clone size: once
J gene: TRBJ2-6
D gene: TRBD1
CDR3 DNA: TGCGCCAGCAGCGGACAGGGGGCAGGTGGGGCCAACGTCCTGACTTTC
CDR3 protein: CASSGQGAGGANVLTF

V gene: TRBV24-1
clone size: -
J gene: TRBJ2-5
D gene: -
CDR3 DNA: TGTGCCACCAGTGAACACCCTCAAGAGACCCAGTACTTC
CDR3 protein: CATSEHPQETQYF

V gene: TRBV4-1
clone size: -
J gene: TRBJ2-1
D gene: -
CDR3 DNA: TGCGCCAGCAGCCAAGATCTAGTCAGGGGCTCGGGAATGGATGAGCAGTTCTTC
CDR3 protein: CASSQDLVRGSGMDEQFF

V gene: TRBV23-1
clone size: few
J gene: TRBJ2-5
D gene: -
CDR3 DNA: TGCGCCAGCAGTCAATCGAGCCTTAGGGAGACCCAGTACTTC
CDR3 protein: CASSQSSLRETQYF

V gene: TRBV7-6
clone size: many
J gene: TRBJ2-1
D gene: -
CDR3 DNA: TGTGCCAGCAGCTTCAGAACTGAGAGGGTTAGTGAGCAGTTCTTC
CDR3 protein: CASSFRTERVSEQFF

V gene: TRBV7-2
clone size: many
J gene: TRBJ2-1
D gene: TRBD1
CDR3 DNA: TGTGCCAGCAGCTTAGCCGGGACAGGGAGATACAATGAGCAGTTCTTC
CDR3 protein: CASSLAGTGRYNEQFF

V gene: TRBV5-1
clone size: -
J gene: TRBJ2-7
D gene: TRBD2
CDR3 DNA: TGCGCCAGCAGCTTAACTAGCGGGGGGGCGGGCGAGCAGTACTTC
CDR3 protein: CASSLTSGGAGEQYF

V gene: TRBV7-6
clone size: few
J gene: TRBJ2-2
D gene: -
CDR3 DNA: TGTGCCAGCACCTTGCGAGGTTTGGGCACCGGGGAGCTGTTTTTT
CDR3 protein: CASTLRGLGTGELFF

V gene: TRBV9
clone size: -
J gene: TRBJ1-4
D gene: -
CDR3 DNA: TGTGCCAGCAGCGTAGCAGGGGTCCAGAATGAAAAACTGTTTTTT
CDR3 protein: CASSVAGVQNEKLFF

V gene: TRBV5-1
clone size: -
J gene: TRBJ1-1
D gene: TRBD1
CDR3 DNA: TGCGCCAGCAGCTCTGATACCATCGACAGGGGGCAAGGTGAAGCTTTCTTT
CDR3 protein: CASSSDTIDRGQGEAFF

V gene: TRBV19
clone size: -
J gene: TRBJ2-3
D gene: -
CDR3 DNA: TGTGCCAGTAGGGCTAGCCCCCTTACGCAGTATTTT
CDR3 protein: CASRASPLTQYF

V gene: TRBV7-6
clone size: few
J gene: TRBJ2-7
D gene: -
CDR3 DNA: TGTGCCAGCAGCCCCCAGGGCTCGGGCTCCTACGAGCAGTACTTC
CDR3 protein: CASSPQGSGSYEQYF

V gene: TRBV12-3/TRBV12-4
clone size: -
J gene: TRBJ2-3
D gene: -
CDR3 DNA: TGTGCCAGCAGCCCCTCGGTTGCAGATACGCAGTATTTT
CDR3 protein: CASSPSVADTQYF

V gene: TRBV7-9
clone size: -
J gene: TRBJ1-1
D gene: TRBD1
CDR3 DNA: TGTGCCAGCAGCCCAGGGACAGTGGCGTCCGGGGCTTTCTTT
CDR3 protein: CASSPGTVASGAFF

V gene: TRBV7-9
clone size: -
J gene: TRBJ1-4
D gene: TRBD1
CDR3 DNA: TGTGCCAGCAGCTTAGCCGGCCAGGGGGAAAAGGCTGAAAAACTGTTTTTT
CDR3 protein: CASSLAGQGEKAEKLFF

V gene: TRBV5-6
clone size: few
J gene: TRBJ2-3
D gene: -
CDR3 DNA: TGTGCCAGCAGCTTGGACATTACTAGTTTTAGCACAGATACGCAGTATTTT
CDR3 protein: CASSLDITSFSTDTQYF

V gene: TRBV6-8
clone size: -
J gene: TRBJ2-7
D gene: -
CDR3 DNA: TGTGCCAGCAGTTCCAGGGCCAACGGGCAGTACTTC
CDR3 protein: CASSSRANGQYF

V gene: TRBV12-3/TRBV12-4
clone size: few
J gene: TRBJ2-1
D gene: -
CDR3 DNA: TGTGCCAGCAGTCCCCGGACAGCCGGGCCGGGTGATGAGCAGTTCTTC
CDR3 protein: CASSPRTAGPGDEQFF

V gene: TRBV10-3
clone size: once
J gene: TRBJ2-7
D gene: TRBD1
CDR3 DNA: TGTGCCATCACCCCGGGACAGGGGCCCTACGAGCAGCACTTC
CDR3 protein: CAITPGQGPYEQHF

V gene: TRBV27
clone size: few
J gene: TRBJ1-1
D gene: -
CDR3 DNA: TGTGCCAGCAGTTTATCGCTAATTAATGAAGCTTTCTTT
CDR3 protein: CASSLSLINEAFF

V gene: TRBV12-3/TRBV12-4
clone size: -
J gene: TRBJ2-1
D gene: -
CDR3 DNA: TGTGCCAGCAGCGGTGGAGTAAACCGCCCCCCTGAGCAGTTCTTC
CDR3 protein: CASSGGVNRPPEQFF

V gene: TRBV5-3
clone size: few
J gene: TRBJ2-6
D gene: -
CDR3 DNA: TGTGCCAGAAGCTTTTACTCCCGGGACACCCGGTATTCTGGGGCCAACGTCCTGACTTTC
CDR3 protein: CARSFYSRDTRYSGANVLTF

V gene: TRBV7-3
clone size: few
J gene: TRBJ2-1
D gene: -
CDR3 DNA: TGTGCCAGCGCACTATCGAGCTCCTACAATGAGCAGTTCTTC
CDR3 protein: CASALSSSYNEQFF

V gene: TRBV6-1
clone size: -
J gene: TRBJ1-1
D gene: -
CDR3 DNA: TGTGCCAGCAGGGACGTTCCACCCATGAACACTGAAGCTTTCTTT
CDR3 protein: CASRDVPPMNTEAFF

V gene: TRBV28
clone size: many
J gene: TRBJ1-2
D gene: TRBD1
CDR3 DNA: TGTGCCAGCAGTTTACGTTCCGGGACAGGGGGCCCGAGGGGGTATGGCTACACCTTC
CDR3 protein: CASSLRSGTGGPRGYGYTF

V gene: TRBV6-5
clone size: many
J gene: TRBJ2-1
D gene: -
CDR3 DNA: TGTGCCAGCAGTTACGGGGGGCCTACCTACAATGAGCAGTTCTTC
CDR3 protein: CASSYGGPTYNEQFF

V gene: TRBV7-2
clone size: many
J gene: TRBJ2-5
D gene: TRBD1
CDR3 DNA: TGTGCCAGCAGCGTGTCAGGGGGCGCCATGGAGACCCAGTACTTC
CDR3 protein: CASSVSGGAMETQYF

V gene: TRBV12-3/TRBV12-4
clone size: -
J gene: TRBJ2-1
D gene: -
CDR3 DNA: TGTGCCAGCAGCGAAATGGGGGTCAATGAGCAGTTCTTC
CDR3 protein: CASSEMGVNEQFF

V gene: TRBV11-3
clone size: few
J gene: TRBJ2-1
D gene: -
CDR3 DNA: TGTGCCAGCAGCCGACACGGGGAGCGCTCACAGTTCTTC
CDR3 protein: CASSRHGERSQFF

V gene: TRBV6-1
clone size: few
J gene: TRBJ1-5
D gene: TRBD1
CDR3 DNA: TGTGCCACCCTCCCCGGGACAGGGCTAAATCAGCCCCAGCATTTT
CDR3 protein: CATLPGTGLNQPQHF

V gene: TRBV11-3
clone size: few
J gene: TRBJ2-2
D gene: -
CDR3 DNA: TGTGCCAGCAGCTTAGACAGGGGGGCCACCGGGGAGCTGTTTTTT
CDR3 protein: CASSLDRGATGELFF